These 32 T cell receptor beta chains were sequenced from one sample in a study of shared clonotypes between healthy human individuals. The data were produced by immunoSEQ multiplex PCR, yet TCRdb's version contains in-frame clones alone and is incomplete. The sample holds some 470,000 clones, approximately 80% seen once. The material sequenced was PBMCs. The receptors derive from a woman aged 40 to 55 in good health. Some clones in this sample may be carry-over from other donors' samples.

The gene calls are TRBV2 and TRBJ2-1, with D unclear. V dropped 4 bases and J dropped 7 bases, with 8 bases sitting between them. CDR3 length: 12 residues. Germline V gene data show CDR1 as SNHLY and CDR2 as FYNNEI. CDR3 loop: CASSVYGNEQFF. The DNA for the CDR3 is TGTGCCAGCAGTGTCTACGGGAATGAGCAGTTCTTC.

The chain recombines TRBV2 with TRBJ2-2; weak D call: TRBD2 (6 bases). V was cut by 6 bases and J by 5 bases, with 16 bases left in between. CDR3 length equals 15 residues. The V gene's germline CDR1 is SNHLY and CDR2 FYNNEI. The CDR3 sequence: CASSPRLVRTGELFF. In nucleotides, the CDR3 is TGTGCCAGCAGCCCAAGACTAGTACGGACCGGGGAGCTGTTTTTT.

This clone was observed once. The chain is built from TRBV7-2 and TRBJ2-3; D is possibly TRBD1 or TRBD2 (6 bases each). CDR1 is SGHTA, CDR2 FQGNSA, per germline. The V end was cut by 0 bases, the J end by 3 bases, with 10 bases between. The CDR3 is made up of 15 amino acids. The chain's CDR3 is CASSLAKGGTDTQYF. CDR3 DNA: TGTGCCAGCAGCTTAGCGAAGGGGGGAACAGATACGCAGTATTTT.

J is TRBJ2-2 and V is TRBV29-1; 7 nucleotides match TRBD2. Germline V lookup: CDR1 SQVTM, CDR2 ANQGSEA. V gave up 6 bases and J gave up 0 bases; unmatched junction bases: 4. This CDR3 comprises 14 residues. CDR3 in amino acids: CSVGGLTNTGELFF. DNA of the CDR3: TGCAGCGTGGGGGGACTAACGAACACCGGGGAGCTGTTTTTT.

The chain has TRBV9 and TRBJ2-5, with D maybe TRBD2 (5 bases). Germline V gene sequence: CDR1 SGDLS, CDR2 YYNGEE. V lost 0 bases to trimming and J lost 7 bases, with 10 bases between them. The CDR3 is 13 residues long. The CDR3 nucleotides are TGTGCCAGCAGCGTAGGTCAGCTAGCGACCCAGTACTTC. Protein product: CASSVGQLATQYF.

The chain has TRBV11-2 and TRBJ2-3, with TRBD2 identical over 10 bases. The CDR3 length is 15 residues. The germline gives CDR1 SGHAT, CDR2 FQNNGV. Trimming cost V 5 bases and J 4 bases; bases outside gene matches: 6. CDR3 DNA: TGTGCCAGCAGCCTGACTAGCGGGCCCGCAGATACGCAGTATTTT. Translation: CASSLTSGPADTQYF.

V usage is TRBV7-6 and J usage is TRBJ2-1; D uncertain. Between the trimmed V and J ends, which lost 3 bases and 8 bases, there was a span of 8 bases. From germline, CDR1 is SGHVS and CDR2 FNYEAQ. The CDR3 contains 12 residues. The chain's CDR3 is CASSFGLDEQFF. The CDR3 DNA reads TGTGCCAGCAGCTTTGGGTTGGATGAGCAGTTCTTC.

The chain has TRBV2 and TRBJ2-3; 8 positions agree with TRBD2. Germline V gene data show CDR1 as SNHLY and CDR2 as FYNNEI. The CDR3 sequence is 14 residues long. The V segment lost 11 bases and the J segment 2 bases; nucleotides outside the gene matches: 9. CDR3 in amino acids: CADRLAFHTDTQYF. Written as DNA, the CDR3 is TGTGCCGACAGACTAGCGTTTCACACAGATACGCAGTATTTT. Using reference TRBV2 and TRBJ2-3 for the parts outside the CDR3, the full variable domain is EPEVTQTPSHQVTQMGQEVILRCVPISNHLYFYWYRQILGQKVEFLVSFYNNEISEKSEIFDDQFSVERPDGSNFTLKIRSTKLEDSAMYFCADRLAFHTDTQYFGPGTRLTVL.

Remarks on this clone: Since a much larger clone is just one base distant, this may be a read error. J is TRBJ2-7 and V is TRBV7-9; D might be TRBD2 (5 bases). Germline values: CDR1 SEHNR, CDR2 FQNEAQ (reference sequence). This CDR3 comprises 12 residues. The DNA of the CDR3 is TGTGCCTGCAGCTCGAGCGGTTACGAGCAGTACTTC. This sequence encodes CACSSSGYEQYF.

V gene TRBV5-1 combines with J gene TRBJ2-5; TRBD2 aligns across 9 bases. After removal of 4 bases from V and 2 bases from J, the junction contained 9 bases not matched to a gene. From germline, CDR1 is SGHRS and CDR2 YFSETQ. CDR3 length: 16 residues. For the CDR3, the DNA is TGCGCCAGCAGCGGCGGTCCTAGCGGGAAACAAGAGACCCAGTACTTC. Protein product: CASSGGPSGKQETQYF.

The V call is TRBV5-4, the J call TRBJ2-7, with a tentative D call TRBD2 (5 bases). V was pared by 4 bases and J by 0 bases, with 11 bases between. CDR3 length equals 14 residues. CDR1 SGHNT and CDR2 YYREEE come from the germline V gene (reference sequence). The CDR3 protein is CASSTSRDSYEQYF. The CDR3 DNA is TGTGCCAGCAGCACGTCCCGGGACTCCTACGAGCAGTACTTC.

This clone was recorded only once. A much larger clone sits a single nucleotide away, making a read error possible. This chain connects TRBV30 to TRBJ1-2; D gene ambiguous. Germline V gene data show CDR1 as GTSNPN and CDR2 as SVGIG (reference sequence). CDR3 length: 13 residues. The CDR3 DNA follows: TGTGCCTGGGGTGTACTCAGGAACTATGGCTACACCTTC. Translation gives CAWGVLRNYGYTF.

This clone appeared many times. The V call is TRBV5-5, the J call TRBJ1-5; 10 positions match TRBD1. The CDR3 runs to 15 residues. Trimming at V came to 0 bases and at J to 6 bases, leaving 3 bases not matched to a gene. Looked up from germline, CDR1 is SGHKS and CDR2 is YYEKEE (reference sequence). CDR3 sequence reads: CASSLGGQGSQPQHF. Written as DNA, the CDR3 is TGTGCCAGCAGCTTGGGGGGACAGGGGAGTCAGCCCCAGCATTTT.

With regard to this clone: Within the sample, other DNA sequences also encode this same CDR3. The chain uses TRBV30 and TRBJ2-5; D is tentatively TRBD1 or TRBD2 (6 bases each). In germline, CDR1 is GTSNPN, CDR2 SVGIG (reference sequence). V lost 3 bases to trimming and J lost 5 bases, with 16 bases between them. The CDR3 contains 14 residues. In nucleotides, the CDR3 is TGTGCCTGGAGCGTAGGGGGGAGAGGCGAGACCCAGTACTTC. Protein: CAWSVGGRGETQYF.

This clone came up a few times. V gene TRBV19 combines with J gene TRBJ2-6, with 7 positions matching TRBD1. Germline V lookup: CDR1 LNHDA, CDR2 SQIVND (reference sequence). This CDR3 contains 17 residues. The V and J ends lost 5 bases and 2 bases, in that order; junction bases with no gene match: 9. The CDR3 sequence: CASSAIRTGTGANVLTF. CDR3 DNA sequence: TGTGCCAGTAGTGCAATAAGGACAGGAACTGGGGCCAACGTCCTGACTTTC. The entire variable domain, with the rest obtained from reference TRBV19 and TRBJ2-6, is as follows: DGGITQSPKYLFRKEGQNVTLSCEQNLNHDAMYWYRQDPGQGLRLIYYSQIVNDFQKGDIAEGYSVSREKKESFPLTVTSAQKNPTAFYLCASSAIRTGTGANVLTFGAGSRLTVL.

A note on this clone: The likely explanation is a read error, given a far larger clone one base away. The sample carries other DNA sequences with the same CDR3. The chain has TRBV2 and TRBJ1-1; possibly TRBD1 for D (5 bases). The CDR3 covers 13 residues. The germline gives CDR1 SNHLY, CDR2 FYNNEI. The CDR3 DNA reads TGCGCCAGCAGTGTGGGGGGTGGGACTGAAGCTTTCTTT. This codes for CASSVGGGTEAFF.

This clone has only a few counts. The CDR3 region has the DNA TGTGCCAGCAGCTTTGCAATCAGCGATACGCAGTATTTT. Protein sequence: CASSFAISDTQYF. This chain uses TRBV11-2 with TRBJ2-3; D remains unclear. The germline V gene has CDR1 SGHAT and CDR2 FQNNGV. This CDR3 comprises 13 residues. The germline V and J ends were trimmed by 3 bases and 6 bases, with 10 bases remaining between them.

The chain uses TRBV5-1 and TRBJ2-3; unclear D gene. CDR1 is SGHRS, CDR2 YFSETQ, per germline. Between the trimmed V and J ends, which lost 0 bases and 4 bases, there was a span of 12 bases. The CDR3 is 15 residues long. In DNA form, the CDR3 reads TGCGCCAGCAGCTTGGCCGTTACAGCCGCAGATACGCAGTATTTT. Its translation: CASSLAVTAADTQYF.

The chain uses TRBV5-4 and TRBJ2-2; D is unclear. This CDR3 region has 15 residues. The V and J ends lost 1 base and 3 bases respectively, with 10 bases between them. Germline lookup yields CDR1 SGHNT and CDR2 YYREEE (reference sequence). CDR3 region: CASSLKVGDTGELFF. CDR3 in DNA: TGTGCCAGCAGCTTGAAGGTCGGAGACACCGGGGAGCTGTTTTTT.

The chain couples TRBV15 to TRBJ2-7, with 8 bases lining up with TRBD1. The V gene end was trimmed by 0 bases and the J gene end by 4 bases; junction bases not matched to a gene: 5. CDR3 size: 15 residues. Germline assignment: CDR1 LNHNV and CDR2 YYDKDF (reference sequence). The CDR3 protein is CATSRDRGRLYEQYF. The DNA of the CDR3 is TGTGCCACCAGCAGAGACAGGGGGCGATTATACGAGCAGTACTTC.

This clone was seen only a few times. The chain links TRBV7-8 to TRBJ1-1; D may be TRBD1 (6 bases). V gave up 3 bases and J gave up 0 bases, with 23 bases separating them. CDR3 size: 19 residues. CDR1 is SGHVS, CDR2 FQNEAQ, per germline. DNA for the CDR3: TGTGCCAGCAGCTTCCGGGGGGCAAGTACGACAGACATGAACACTGAAGCTTTCTTT. Its translation is CASSFRGASTTDMNTEAFF.

The chain has TRBV27 and TRBJ1-1; no clear D. The CDR3 has 13 residues. Trimming left V 4 bases short and J 0 bases short, with 6 bases between. Germline V gene data show CDR1 as MNHEY and CDR2 as SMNVEV (reference sequence). The CDR3 coding sequence is TGTGCCAGCAGTTCCCGGCTGAACACTGAAGCTTTCTTT. Translating gives CASSSRLNTEAFF.

The rearrangement joins TRBV15 to TRBJ1-3; D unresolved. Between the trimmed V and J ends, which lost 4 bases and 0 bases, there was a span of 13 bases. CDR3 size: 16 residues. Germline V gives CDR1 LNHNV, CDR2 YYDKDF (reference sequence). CDR3: CATSIGGPSSGNTIYF. CDR3 DNA: TGTGCCACCAGCATAGGTGGACCGAGCTCTGGAAACACCATATATTTT. Variable domain in full (rest from reference TRBV15 and TRBJ1-3): DAMVIQNPRYQVTQFGKPVTLSCSQTLNHNVMYWYQQKSSQAPKLLFHYYDKDFNNEADTPDNFQSRRPNTSFCFLDIRSPGLGDTAMYLCATSIGGPSSGNTIYFGEGSWLTVV.

This chain joins TRBV27 and TRBJ1-5; the D is unclear. CDR1 is MNHEY, CDR2 SMNVEV, per germline (reference sequence). V lost 8 bases to trimming and J lost 0 bases, with 17 bases between them. CDR3 length: 16 residues. The CDR3 reads CASPMESQDSNQPQHF. Here the CDR3 DNA reads TGTGCCAGCCCGATGGAGTCCCAAGATAGCAATCAGCCCCAGCATTTT.

CDR3 amino acids: CASRLHEGTDTQYF. The CDR3 DNA follows: TGTGCCAGCAGACTTCATGAGGGAACAGATACGCAGTATTTT. The gene calls are TRBV7-3 and TRBJ2-3; weak D call: TRBD2 (5 bases). V was clipped by 6 bases and J by 3 bases, with 13 bases between them. CDR3 length: 14 residues. Germline-derived CDR1 and CDR2 are SGHTA and FQGTGA.

The rearrangement links TRBV4-1 to TRBJ1-5; TRBD1 matches at 10 bases. The germline gives CDR1 MGHRA, CDR2 YSYEKL. This CDR3 contains 15 residues. Trimming at V came to 3 bases and at J to 6 bases, leaving 5 bases not matched to a gene. CDR3: CASSHVTGGFQPQHF. The CDR3, as DNA: TGCGCCAGCAGCCACGTGACAGGGGGCTTTCAGCCCCAGCATTTT.

Points on this clone: A single base is all that separates this from a far larger clone, so a read error is likely. The chain is built from TRBV4-3 and TRBJ2-3, with a weak D call TRBD1 (6 bases). V lost 1 base and J 5 bases, leaving 10 bases between the germline ends. The CDR3 contains 14 residues. Germline loops: CDR1 LGHNA, CDR2 YSLEER. The CDR3 sequence: CASSQGTEVDTQYF. Here the CDR3 DNA reads TGCGCCAGCAGCCAAGGGACAGAGGTAGATACGCAGTATTTT.

The sample holds one count of this clone. CDR3 nucleotide sequence: TGTGCCAGTAGCGACTTAAGGACTAGCGGGAGGAGCGAGCAGTACTTC. This gives the protein CASSDLRTSGRSEQYF. J is TRBJ2-7 and V is TRBV19; 14 bases align to TRBD2. CDR1 is LNHDA, CDR2 SQIVND, per germline (reference sequence). Germline trimming cut 6 bases from V and 6 bases from J; bases unmatched to any gene: 10. This CDR3 spans 16 amino acids. Together with reference TRBV19 and TRBJ2-7, the CDR3 gives the full variable domain: DGGITQSPKYLFRKEGQNVTLSCEQNLNHDAMYWYRQDPGQGLRLIYYSQIVNDFQKGDIAEGYSVSREKKESFPLTVTSAQKNPTAFYLCASSDLRTSGRSEQYFGPGTRLTVT.

This clone was detected many times. The rearrangement links TRBV21-1 to TRBJ2-5; the table's D call, TRBD1, was not checked against the DNA. TRBV21-1 is a pseudogene locus. The length of the CDR3 is 17 residues. CDR3 sequence (DNA): TGTGCCAGCAGCAAAGTCGTCGGACAGGGATTTGGAGAGACCCAGTACTTC. It specifies CASSKVVGQGFGETQYF.

The chain combines TRBV5-1 with TRBJ2-3; 9 bases match TRBD1. V shed 4 bases and J 1 base; nucleotides not matched to a gene: 1. CDR1 is SGHRS, CDR2 YFSETQ, per germline. The CDR3 loop spans 14 amino acids. CDR3 region: CASSRTGGTDTQYF. In DNA, the CDR3 is TGCGCCAGCAGCCGGACAGGGGGCACAGATACGCAGTATTTT.

This chain connects TRBV6-6 to TRBJ2-1, with 9 bases lining up with TRBD2. The germline V gene has CDR1 MNHNY and CDR2 SVGAGI (reference sequence). This CDR3 has 13 residues. V was pared by 8 bases and J by 10 bases, with 9 bases of the junction left unmatched. DNA for the CDR3: TGTGCCAGCGGGACTAGCCAGAAGGGGGAGCAGTTCTTC. Protein: CASGTSQKGEQFF.

The V gene is TRBV27, the J gene TRBJ2-3; 7 nucleotides match TRBD2. CDR3 length equals 16 residues. J was trimmed by 2 bases and V by 8 bases; bases with no gene match: 13. The germline gives CDR1 MNHEY, CDR2 SMNVEV (reference sequence). The DNA of the CDR3 is TGTGCCAGCCATCAGGCTAGCGGAGCCACCACAGATACGCAGTATTTT. It yields the protein CASHQASGATTDTQYF.